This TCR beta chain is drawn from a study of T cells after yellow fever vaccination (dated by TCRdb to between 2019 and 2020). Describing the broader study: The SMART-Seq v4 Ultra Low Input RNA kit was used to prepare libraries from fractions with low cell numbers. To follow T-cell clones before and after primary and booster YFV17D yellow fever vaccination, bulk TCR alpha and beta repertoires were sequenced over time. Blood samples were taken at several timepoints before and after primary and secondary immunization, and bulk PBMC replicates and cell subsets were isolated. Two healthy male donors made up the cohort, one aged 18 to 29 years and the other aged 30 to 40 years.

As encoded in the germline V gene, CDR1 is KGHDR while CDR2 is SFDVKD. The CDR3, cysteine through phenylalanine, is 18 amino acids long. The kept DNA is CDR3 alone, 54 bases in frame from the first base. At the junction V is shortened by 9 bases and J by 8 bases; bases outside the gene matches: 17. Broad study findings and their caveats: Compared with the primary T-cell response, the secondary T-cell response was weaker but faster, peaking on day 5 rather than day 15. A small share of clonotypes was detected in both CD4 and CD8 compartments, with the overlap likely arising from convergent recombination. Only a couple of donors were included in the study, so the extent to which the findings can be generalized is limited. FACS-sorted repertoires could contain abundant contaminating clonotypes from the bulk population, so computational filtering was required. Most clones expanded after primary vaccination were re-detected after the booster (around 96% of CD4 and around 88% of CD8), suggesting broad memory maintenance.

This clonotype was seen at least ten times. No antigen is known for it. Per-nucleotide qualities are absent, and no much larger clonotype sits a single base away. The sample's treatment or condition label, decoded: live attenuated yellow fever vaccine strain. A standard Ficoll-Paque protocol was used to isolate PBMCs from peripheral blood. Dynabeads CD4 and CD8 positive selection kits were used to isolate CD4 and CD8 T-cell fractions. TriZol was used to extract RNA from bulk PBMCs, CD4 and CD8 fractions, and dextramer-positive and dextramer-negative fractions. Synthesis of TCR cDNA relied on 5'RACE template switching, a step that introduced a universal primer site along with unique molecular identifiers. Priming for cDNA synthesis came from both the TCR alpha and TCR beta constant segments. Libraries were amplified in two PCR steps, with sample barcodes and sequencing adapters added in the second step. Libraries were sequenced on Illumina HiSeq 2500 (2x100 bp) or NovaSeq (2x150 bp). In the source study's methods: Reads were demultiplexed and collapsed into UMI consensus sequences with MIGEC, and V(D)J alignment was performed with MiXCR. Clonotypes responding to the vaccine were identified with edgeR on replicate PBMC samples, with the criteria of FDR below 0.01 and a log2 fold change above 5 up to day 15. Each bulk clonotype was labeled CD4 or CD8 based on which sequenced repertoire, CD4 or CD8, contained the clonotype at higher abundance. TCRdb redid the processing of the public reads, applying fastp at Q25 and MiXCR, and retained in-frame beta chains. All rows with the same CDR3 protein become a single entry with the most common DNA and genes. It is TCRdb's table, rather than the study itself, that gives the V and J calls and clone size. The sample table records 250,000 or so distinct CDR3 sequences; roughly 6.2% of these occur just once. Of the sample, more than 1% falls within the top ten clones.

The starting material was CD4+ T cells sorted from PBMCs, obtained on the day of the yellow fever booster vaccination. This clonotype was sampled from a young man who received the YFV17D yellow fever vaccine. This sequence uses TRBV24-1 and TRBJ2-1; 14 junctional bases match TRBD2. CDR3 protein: CATSAGRGLAGVIDEQFF. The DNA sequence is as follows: TGTGCCACCTCGGCGGGCCGGGGACTAGCGGGAGTTATTGATGAGCAGTTCTTC.